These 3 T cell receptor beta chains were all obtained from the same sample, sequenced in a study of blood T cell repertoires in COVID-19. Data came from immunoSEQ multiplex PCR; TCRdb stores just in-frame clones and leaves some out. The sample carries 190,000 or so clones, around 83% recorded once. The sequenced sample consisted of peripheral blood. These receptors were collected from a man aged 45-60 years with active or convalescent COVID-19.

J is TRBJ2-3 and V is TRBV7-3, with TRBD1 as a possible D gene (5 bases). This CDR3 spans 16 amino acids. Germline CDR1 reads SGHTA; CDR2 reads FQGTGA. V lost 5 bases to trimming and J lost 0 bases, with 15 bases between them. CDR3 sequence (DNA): TGTGCCAGCAGCCCGGAATGGACACGAAGCACAGATACGCAGTATTTT. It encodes CASSPEWTRSTDTQYF.

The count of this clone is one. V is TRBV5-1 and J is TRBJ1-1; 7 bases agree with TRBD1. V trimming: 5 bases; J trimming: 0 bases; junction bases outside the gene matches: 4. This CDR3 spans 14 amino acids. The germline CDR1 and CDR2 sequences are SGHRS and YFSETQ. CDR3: CASRLGQLNTEAFF. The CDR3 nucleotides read TGCGCCAGCAGGCTGGGACAGCTGAACACTGAAGCTTTCTTT.

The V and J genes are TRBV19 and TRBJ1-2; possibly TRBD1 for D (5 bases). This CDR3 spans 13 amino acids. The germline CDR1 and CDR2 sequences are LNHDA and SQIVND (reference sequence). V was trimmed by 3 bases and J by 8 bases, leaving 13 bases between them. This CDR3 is CASSIQGKVGYTF. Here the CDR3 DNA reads TGTGCCAGTAGTATTCAGGGCAAAGTCGGCTACACCTTC.